The 22 T cell receptor beta chains listed next were all sequenced from one sample in a study of blood T cell repertoires in COVID-19. Sequenced by immunoSEQ multiplex PCR; TCRdb stores in-frame clones only, minus some. The sample has over 250,000 clones; about 90% are singletons. The source material was PBMCs or T cells enriched from blood (not recorded which). The receptors derive from a woman between 55 and 75 years old who had recovered from COVID-19.

This clone has more than one count but fewer than ten. CDR3 sequence: CASSQGAGAGNTIYF. The CDR3 coding sequence is TGTGCCAGCAGCCAAGGCGCAGGGGCTGGAAACACCATATATTTT. The gene calls are TRBV4-2 and TRBJ1-3, with a tentative D call TRBD1 (6 bases). V was pared by 1 base and J by 2 bases, with 9 bases between. This CDR3 has 15 residues. Germline V gives CDR1 LGHNA, CDR2 YNFKEQ.

The rearrangement joins TRBV4-1 to TRBJ2-3, with 7 bases identical to TRBD2. Germline-derived CDR1 and CDR2 are MGHRA and YSYEKL. J gave up 3 bases and V 3 bases, and 3 bases lay outside the gene matches. This CDR3 has 14 residues. CDR3 region: CASSQIAGTDTQYF. The DNA for the CDR3 is TGCGCCAGCAGCCAGATAGCGGGTACAGATACGCAGTATTTT.

The chain employs TRBV28 and TRBJ1-3, with D perhaps matching TRBD1 (5 bases). The CDR3 has 14 amino acids. V lost 8 bases and J lost 3, with 14 bases in between. From germline, CDR1 is MDHEN and CDR2 SYDVKM. This CDR3 is CASVARGGGNTIYF. The DNA of the CDR3 is TGTGCCAGCGTGGCAAGGGGTGGTGGAAACACCATATATTTT.

In this sample, this clone turned up once. V and J are TRBV9 and TRBJ1-6, with D tentatively TRBD1 (6 bases). Germline lookup yields CDR1 SGDLS and CDR2 YYNGEE. This CDR3 has 15 amino acids. V lost 4 bases, J lost 7 bases, and 15 bases lay in between. CDR3 loop: CASSLDPGGNSPLHF. The CDR3 DNA is TGTGCCAGCAGCTTAGACCCTGGGGGCAATTCACCCCTCCACTTT. Based on the CDR3 plus reference TRBV9 and TRBJ1-6, the full variable domain is DSGVTQTPKHLITATGQRVTLRCSPRSGDLSVYWYQQSLDQGLQFLIQYYNGEERAKGNILERFSAQQFPDLHSELNLSSLELGDSALYFCASSLDPGGNSPLHFGNGTRLTVT.

The chain's CDR3 is CASSSENPRRDGYTF. The DNA of the CDR3 is TGTGCCAGCAGCAGCGAGAACCCCCGGAGGGATGGCTACACCTTC. The chain couples TRBV4-2 to TRBJ1-2; D gene ambiguous. The germline gives CDR1 LGHNA, CDR2 YNFKEQ. The CDR3 consists of 15 residues. V gave up 5 bases and J gave up 6 bases, with 19 bases separating them.

The CDR3 here is CSVEFTGHPYGYTF. The CDR3 bases are TGCAGCGTTGAGTTCACGGGACACCCCTATGGCTACACCTTC. The rearrangement joins TRBV29-1 to TRBJ1-2, with a weak D call TRBD1 (6 bases). V dropped 3 bases and J dropped 4 bases, with 15 bases sitting between them. Germline V lookup: CDR1 SQVTM, CDR2 ANQGSEA. CDR3 length equals 14 residues.

The gene calls are TRBV24-1 and TRBJ1-4; 10 bases fit TRBD1. Germline lookup yields CDR1 KGHDR and CDR2 SFDVKD. This CDR3 region has 13 residues. Trimming cost V 9 bases and J 6 bases; bases outside gene matches: 3. Here the CDR3 reads CATGGQGDEKLFF. CDR3 coding DNA: TGTGCCACCGGAGGACAGGGGGATGAAAAACTGTTTTTT.

This clone was seen only once. V gene TRBV28 combines with J gene TRBJ1-2; 7 bases map to TRBD1. The CDR3 spans 13 residues. V was clipped by 1 base and J by 8 bases; unmatched bases: 4. CDR1 MDHEN and CDR2 SYDVKM come from the germline V gene. CDR3 bases: TGTGCCAGCAGTTTATACAGGGGATACGGCTACACCTTC. Protein product: CASSLYRGYGYTF.

The chain recombines TRBV11-2 with TRBJ1-3; perhaps TRBD1 as D (5 bases). The V end was cut by 1 base, the J end by 4 bases, with 8 bases between. CDR3 length: 14 amino acids. Looked up from germline, CDR1 is SGHAT and CDR2 is FQNNGV. The CDR3, as DNA: TGTGCCAGCAGCTTAGGGGGGGACGGAAACACCATATATTTT. It codes for CASSLGGDGNTIYF.

This clone was seen only a few times. The chain carries TRBV5-1 and TRBJ2-2; TRBD1 matches 7 bases. This CDR3 spans 15 amino acids. The junction had 3 bases not matched to a gene; V was cut back by 0 bases and J by 4 bases. Germline CDR1 reads SGHRS; CDR2 reads YFSETQ. The chain's CDR3 is CASSLGAGGTGELFF. The CDR3 DNA is TGCGCCAGCAGCTTGGGTGCAGGGGGCACCGGGGAGCTGTTTTTT.

V usage is TRBV19 and J usage is TRBJ1-1, with a possible D match to TRBD1 (5 bases). Trimming stripped 5 bases from V and 1 base from J, with 11 bases between. CDR1 LNHDA and CDR2 SQIVND come from the germline V gene (reference sequence). The CDR3 is 14 amino acids. The CDR3 DNA is TGTGCCAGTAGTTATGGGGGGAGGAACACTGAAGCTTTCTTT. Its translation: CASSYGGRNTEAFF.

The gene calls are TRBV5-1 and TRBJ1-2; no clear D. The CDR3 is made up of 14 amino acids. Germline V gene lookup returns CDR1 SGHRS and CDR2 YFSETQ. V was pared by 0 bases and J by 1 base, with 7 bases between. The CDR3 DNA follows: TGCGCCAGCAGCTTGGCCGTTAGTAACTATGGCTACACCTTC. Protein sequence: CASSLAVSNYGYTF.

This clone has a single count. J is TRBJ2-3 and V is TRBV5-4, with 7 bases that match TRBD2. Germline V gene sequence: CDR1 SGHNT, CDR2 YYREEE (reference sequence). Losses at the gene ends were 4 bases for V and 0 bases for J; bases not matched to a gene: 8. CDR3 length: 16 residues. The CDR3 sequence: CASSTFLAASTDTQYF. CDR3 nucleotides: TGTGCCAGCAGCACGTTTCTAGCGGCTAGCACAGATACGCAGTATTTT.

The J gene is TRBJ2-5, the V gene TRBV10-3; 7 bases map to TRBD1. The CDR3 loop spans 13 amino acids. Germline CDR1 is ENHRY and CDR2 is SYGVKD. V lost 4 bases, J lost 2 bases, and 1 base stayed unmatched. The CDR3 spells CAISGRGQETQYF. The CDR3 coding sequence is TGTGCCATCAGTGGCAGGGGGCAAGAGACCCAGTACTTC.

This clone showed up just a few times. V is TRBV7-8 and J is TRBJ1-4; D call uncertain. There are 16 residues in the CDR3. Between the trimmed V and J ends, which lost 1 base and 3 bases, there was a span of 12 bases. CDR1 is SGHVS, CDR2 FQNEAQ, per germline. CDR3 sequence reads: CASSLVLGAANEKLFF. CDR3 DNA sequence: TGTGCCAGCAGCTTAGTCCTGGGAGCGGCTAATGAAAAACTGTTTTTT.

The chain recombines TRBV18 with TRBJ1-4, with unresolved D. The CDR3 extends over 15 amino acids. Germline CDR1 reads KGHSH; CDR2 reads LQKENI. With 0 bases removed from V and 4 bases from J, the gap between germline ends came to 9 bases. The CDR3: CASSPPSQFNEKLFF. The CDR3 nucleotides read TGTGCCAGCTCACCACCTTCGCAGTTTAATGAAAAACTGTTTTTT.

This chain connects TRBV28 to TRBJ2-5, with TRBD2 matching over 7 bases. Germline assignment: CDR1 MDHEN and CDR2 SYDVKM. The CDR3 length is 14 residues. V lost 5 bases to trimming and J lost 6 bases; unmatched junction nucleotides: 9. Written as DNA, the CDR3 is TGTGCCAGCAGTGAGAAGACTAGCAGGAAGACCCAGTACTTC. The encoded protein is CASSEKTSRKTQYF.

This rearrangement joins TRBV28 to TRBJ2-1; D perhaps matches TRBD2 (6 bases). The CDR3 is made up of 16 amino acids. CDR1 and CDR2 (germline): MDHEN, SYDVKM. With 4 bases removed from V and 5 bases from J, the gap between germline ends came to 18 bases. This CDR3 is CASSSAGTPGHNEQFF. In DNA, the CDR3 is TGTGCCAGCAGTTCCGCAGGGACTCCGGGACACAATGAGCAGTTCTTC.

This rearrangement joins TRBV2 to TRBJ2-7; 7 nucleotides align to TRBD1. Per the germline V gene, CDR1 is SNHLY and CDR2 is FYNNEI. The CDR3 loop spans 14 amino acids. V shed 4 bases and J 3 bases; nucleotides not matched to a gene: 6. The chain's CDR3 is CASSGEGQIYEQYF. The CDR3, as DNA: TGTGCCAGCAGTGGAGAGGGACAGATCTACGAGCAGTACTTC.

The rearrangement links TRBV6-4 to TRBJ2-2; 11 bases are a match to TRBD2. The V gene end was trimmed by 4 bases and the J gene end by 0 bases; junction bases not matched to a gene: 4. Germline loops: CDR1 MRHNA, CDR2 SNTAGT. The length of the CDR3 is 17 residues. CDR3 in amino acids: CASSVELAGANTGELFF. For the CDR3, the DNA is TGTGCCAGCAGTGTCGAACTAGCGGGGGCGAACACCGGGGAGCTGTTTTTT.

The gene calls are TRBV28 and TRBJ2-2, with TRBD2 identical over 11 bases. The ends lost 4 bases at V and 6 bases at J; junction bases unmatched: 4. The CDR3 sequence is 15 residues long. Germline V gene sequence: CDR1 MDHEN, CDR2 SYDVKM. The CDR3 nucleotides read TGTGCCAGCAGTTCTAGCGGGAGGCTCCCCGGGGAGCTGTTTTTT. Translation: CASSSSGRLPGELFF.

The chain's CDR3 is CASKEGSSDTQYF. The CDR3 bases are TGCGCCAGCAAGGAGGGGAGCTCAGATACGCAGTATTTT. V gene TRBV5-1 combines with J gene TRBJ2-3, with TRBD2 as a possible D gene (6 bases). With 6 bases removed from V and 4 bases from J, the gap between germline ends came to 12 bases. The germline V gene encodes CDR1 SGHRS and CDR2 YFSETQ. The CDR3 has 13 residues.